The clone carrying this T cell receptor beta chain was observed many times. These data come from a study of low-dose radiotherapy and immunotherapy resistance in tumors. Study at large: Intravenous administration to patients comprised nivolumab at 240 mg every two weeks and ipilimumab at 1 mg/kg every six weeks.

Time point of the sample: before trial treatment. Alpha and beta chains were covered, as first-strand cDNA relied on TRAV- and TRBV-specific primers. TCR amplification ran 20 PCR cycles using constant-region and V-primer adapter primers. Via MiXCR, TCRdb re-called the reads, giving one row per CDR3 protein. Seen here are more than 70,000 distinct CDR3 sequences, around 32% observed once, and the top ten hold around 10%. Germline CDR1 reads MNHEY; CDR2 reads SVGEGT. The CDR3 totals 13 residues. The V end was cut by 1 base, the J end by 3 bases, with 7 bases between. The sample consisted of PBMCs, taken before treatment. The TCR comes from a female donor with ovarian cancer. The chain employs TRBV6-2 or TRBV6-3 and TRBJ2-7, with D hard to call. The CDR3 DNA reads as TGTGCCAGCAGTTACTTAGACGGCTACGAGCAGTACTTC. Amino acids: CASSYLDGYEQYF.